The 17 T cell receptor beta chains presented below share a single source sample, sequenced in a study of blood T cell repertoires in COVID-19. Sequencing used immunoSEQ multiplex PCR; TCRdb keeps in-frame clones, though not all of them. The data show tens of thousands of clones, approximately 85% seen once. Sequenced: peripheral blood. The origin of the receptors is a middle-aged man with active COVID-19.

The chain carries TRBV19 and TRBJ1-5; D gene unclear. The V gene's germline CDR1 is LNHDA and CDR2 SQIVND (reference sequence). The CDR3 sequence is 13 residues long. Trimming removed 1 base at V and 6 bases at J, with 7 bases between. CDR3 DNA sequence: TGTGCCAGTAGTATAGGGTCCGGTCAGCCCCAGCATTTT. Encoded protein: CASSIGSGQPQHF.

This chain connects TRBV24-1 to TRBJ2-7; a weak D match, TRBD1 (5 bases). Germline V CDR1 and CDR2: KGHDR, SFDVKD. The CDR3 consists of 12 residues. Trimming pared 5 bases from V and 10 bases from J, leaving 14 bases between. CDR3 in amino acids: CATSVGGQGQYF. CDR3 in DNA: TGTGCCACCAGTGTAGGTGGGCAGGGACAGTACTTC.

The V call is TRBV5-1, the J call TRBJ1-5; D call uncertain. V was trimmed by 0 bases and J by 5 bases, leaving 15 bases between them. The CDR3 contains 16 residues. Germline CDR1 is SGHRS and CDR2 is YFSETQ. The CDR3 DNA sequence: TGCGCCAGCAGCTTGGGAGACCGGGAGGGTGATCAGCCCCAGCATTTT. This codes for CASSLGDREGDQPQHF.

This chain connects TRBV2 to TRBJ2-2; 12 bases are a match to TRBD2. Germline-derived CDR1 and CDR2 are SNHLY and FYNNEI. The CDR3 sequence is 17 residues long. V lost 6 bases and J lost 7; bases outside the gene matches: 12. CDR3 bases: TGTGCCAGCAGGAAGACTAGCGGGAGTTTGAAGAGCGGGGAGCTGTTTTTT. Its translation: CASRKTSGSLKSGELFF.

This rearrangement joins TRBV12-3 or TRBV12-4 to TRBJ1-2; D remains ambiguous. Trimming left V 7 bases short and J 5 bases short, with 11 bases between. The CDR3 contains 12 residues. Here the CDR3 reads CASNPEEYGYTF. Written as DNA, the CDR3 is TGTGCCAGCAATCCAGAGGAGTATGGCTACACCTTC.

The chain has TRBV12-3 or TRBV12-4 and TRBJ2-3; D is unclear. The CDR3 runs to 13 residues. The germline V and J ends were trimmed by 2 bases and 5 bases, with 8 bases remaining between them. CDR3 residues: CASSLLGLDTQYF. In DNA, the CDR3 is TGTGCCAGCAGTTTACTCGGGTTAGATACGCAGTATTTT.

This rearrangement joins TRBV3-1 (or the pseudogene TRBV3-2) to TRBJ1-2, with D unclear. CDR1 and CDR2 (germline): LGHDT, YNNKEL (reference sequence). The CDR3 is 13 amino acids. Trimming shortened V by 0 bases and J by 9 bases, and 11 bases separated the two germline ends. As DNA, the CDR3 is TGTGCCAGCAGCCAAGAACGGTGGTCTAGCTACACCTTC. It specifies CASSQERWSSYTF.

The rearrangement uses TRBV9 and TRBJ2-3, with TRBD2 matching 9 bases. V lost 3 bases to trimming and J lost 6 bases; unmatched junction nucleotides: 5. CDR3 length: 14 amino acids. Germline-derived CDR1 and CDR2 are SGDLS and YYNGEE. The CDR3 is CASSAGLAEDTQYF. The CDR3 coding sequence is TGTGCCAGCAGCGCGGGACTAGCAGAGGATACGCAGTATTTT.

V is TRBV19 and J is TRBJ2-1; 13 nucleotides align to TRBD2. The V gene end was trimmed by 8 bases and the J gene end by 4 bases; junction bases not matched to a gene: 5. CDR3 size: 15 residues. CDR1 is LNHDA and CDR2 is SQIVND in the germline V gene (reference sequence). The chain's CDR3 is CASRPGLAGYNEQFF. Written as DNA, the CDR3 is TGTGCCAGTCGACCGGGACTAGCGGGATACAATGAGCAGTTCTTC.

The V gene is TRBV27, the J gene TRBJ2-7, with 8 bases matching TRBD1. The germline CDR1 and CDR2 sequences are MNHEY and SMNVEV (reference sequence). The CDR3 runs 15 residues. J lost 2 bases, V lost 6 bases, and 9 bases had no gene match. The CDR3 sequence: CASRQQGVFAYEQYF. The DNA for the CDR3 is TGTGCCAGCAGACAACAGGGGGTATTCGCCTACGAGCAGTACTTC.

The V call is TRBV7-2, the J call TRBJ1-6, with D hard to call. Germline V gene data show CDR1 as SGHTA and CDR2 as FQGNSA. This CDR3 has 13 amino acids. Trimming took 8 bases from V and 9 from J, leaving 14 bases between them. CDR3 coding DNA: TGTGCCAGCTTTTGGCAGGTTGGTTCACCCCTCCACTTT. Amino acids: CASFWQVGSPLHF.

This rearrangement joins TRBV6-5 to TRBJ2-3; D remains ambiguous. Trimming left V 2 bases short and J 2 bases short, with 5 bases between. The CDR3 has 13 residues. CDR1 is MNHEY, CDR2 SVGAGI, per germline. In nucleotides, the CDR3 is TGTGCCAGCAGTTACGACACCACAGATACGCAGTATTTT. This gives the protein CASSYDTTDTQYF.

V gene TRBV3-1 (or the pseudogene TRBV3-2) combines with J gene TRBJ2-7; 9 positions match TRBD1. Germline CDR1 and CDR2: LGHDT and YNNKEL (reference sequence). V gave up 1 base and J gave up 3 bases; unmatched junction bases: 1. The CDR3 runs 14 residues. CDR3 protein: CASSQGGQGYEQYF. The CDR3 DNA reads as TGTGCCAGCAGCCAAGGGGGACAGGGCTACGAGCAGTACTTC.

DNA for the CDR3: TGTGCCAGCAGCTTAGCCGGACAGCCTTATGGCTACACCTTC. Its protein product is CASSLAGQPYGYTF. This chain links TRBV7-2 with TRBJ1-2, with a weak D call TRBD1 (6 bases). V was cut by 0 bases and J by 5 bases, with 10 bases left in between. The CDR3 runs 14 residues. Germline loops: CDR1 SGHTA, CDR2 FQGNSA.

The CDR3 nucleotides read TGTGCCAGCAGCCCCCTAGTGTCTGGAAACACCATATATTTT. It translates to CASSPLVSGNTIYF. The chain employs TRBV9 and TRBJ1-3; D gene ambiguous. The V gene's germline CDR1 is SGDLS and CDR2 YYNGEE. The CDR3 is 14 residues long. Trimming pared 4 bases from V and 1 base from J, leaving 9 bases between.

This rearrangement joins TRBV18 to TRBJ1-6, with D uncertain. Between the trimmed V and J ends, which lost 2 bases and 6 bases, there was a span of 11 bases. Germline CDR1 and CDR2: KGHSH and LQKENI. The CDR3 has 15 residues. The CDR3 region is CASSPSGVGNSPLHF. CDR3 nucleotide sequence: TGTGCCAGCTCACCATCCGGTGTTGGTAATTCACCCCTCCACTTT. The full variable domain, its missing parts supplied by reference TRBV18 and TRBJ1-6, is NAGVMQNPRHLVRRRGQEARLRCSPMKGHSHVYWYRQLPEEGLKFMVYLQKENIIDESGMPKERFSAEFPKEGPSILRIQQVVRGDSAAYFCASSPSGVGNSPLHFGNGTRLTVT.

CDR3 amino acids: CASSIGAGGNQPQHF. The CDR3 DNA is TGTGCCAGTAGTATAGGAGCCGGGGGCAATCAGCCCCAGCATTTT. This chain joins TRBV19 and TRBJ1-5; D is undetermined. The V end lost 1 base, the J end lost 2 bases, and 9 bases lay between the germline ends. Germline V gives CDR1 LNHDA, CDR2 SQIVND (reference sequence). The CDR3 sequence is 15 residues long.